Listed below are T cell receptor beta chains from one sample, sequenced in a study of T cell responses to AZD1222 COVID-19 vaccine. This table comes from immunoSEQ multiplex PCR, and its TCRdb copy is limited to in-frame clones, with some not included. Here the sample spans approximately 190,000 clones, approximately 91% being singletons. The sample here was peripheral blood, taken on day 0 of AZD1222 vaccination. The receptors stem from an adult in good health. Each CDR3 is given with its conserved first and last residue. The D gene is left open where the match is weak. Size values are once, few and many counts, or a class for expanded clones, and some rows have none.

J: TRBJ2-5
size: once
V: TRBV28
D: TRBD2
length: 13
DNA: TGTGCCAGCAGTCTAAGCGGGAAAGAGACCCAGTACTTC
CDR3: CASSLSGKETQYF

J: TRBJ2-1
size: .
V: TRBV5-1
D: .
length: 14
DNA: TGCGCCAGCAGCCAACTGTACCGAGGCGATGAGCAGTTCTTC
CDR3: CASSQLYRGDEQFF

J: TRBJ1-2
size: .
V: TRBV28
D: .
length: 10
DNA: TGTGCCACAAACCCTAGTGGCTACACCTTC
CDR3: CATNPSGYTF

J: TRBJ1-5
size: .
V: TRBV20-1
D: .
length: 15
DNA: TGCAGTGCTAGTCGGTACAGGGATCGCAATCAGCCCCAGCATTTT
CDR3: CSASRYRDRNQPQHF

J: TRBJ2-7
size: .
V: TRBV11-2
D: .
length: 15
DNA: TGTGCCAGCAGCTGGGGTGGAGGATCCCCCTACGAGCAGTACTTC
CDR3: CASSWGGGSPYEQYF

J: TRBJ2-1
size: .
V: TRBV5-1
D: .
length: 12
DNA: TGCGCCAGCAGCTTGGCGGGAGATGAGCAGTTCTTC
CDR3: CASSLAGDEQFF

J: TRBJ2-2
size: .
V: TRBV19
D: TRBD1
length: 14
DNA: TGTGCCAGTAGTCGGGGACAGTTGACCGGGGAGCTGTTTTTT
CDR3: CASSRGQLTGELFF

J: TRBJ1-2
size: .
V: TRBV4-2
D: TRBD1
length: 16
DNA: TGTGCCAGCAGCCAAGGACACAGGGGTGCTACCGATGGCTACACCTTC
CDR3: CASSQGHRGATDGYTF

J: TRBJ2-7
size: .
V: TRBV7-8
D: TRBD2
length: 13
DNA: TGTGCCAGCAGGCCGGGGACTAGCTACGAGCAGTACTTC
CDR3: CASRPGTSYEQYF

J: TRBJ2-7
size: .
V: TRBV2
D: .
length: 14
DNA: TGTGCCAGCAGTGAACAGGGGATGAGGTACGAGCAGTACTTC
CDR3: CASSEQGMRYEQYF

J: TRBJ1-1
size: .
V: TRBV2
D: .
length: 15
DNA: TGTGCCAGCAGTGACATGGGGATTGGGAACACTGAAGCTTTCTTT
CDR3: CASSDMGIGNTEAFF

J: TRBJ2-1
size: once
V: TRBV7-9
D: TRBD2
length: 16
DNA: TGTGCCAGCAGCTTAGAAGCTCTAGCGGGCCCCCCGGAGCAGTTCTTC
CDR3: CASSLEALAGPPEQFF

J: TRBJ1-3
size: .
V: TRBV13
D: .
length: 13
DNA: TGTGCCAGCAGCTTGGGTTCTGGAAACACCATATATTTT
CDR3: CASSLGSGNTIYF

J: TRBJ1-5
size: few
V: TRBV11-2
D: .
length: 13
DNA: TGTGCCAGCAGCTTAGAGGATCGTCAGCCCCAGCATTTT
CDR3: CASSLEDRQPQHF

J: TRBJ2-7
size: .
V: TRBV27
D: .
length: 13
DNA: TGTGCCAGCAGCTCCCTGGGGGTTGACGAGCAGTACTTC
CDR3: CASSSLGVDEQYF

J: TRBJ1-4
size: .
V: TRBV18
D: TRBD1
length: 13
DNA: TGTGCCAGCCGCGGGACAGGGAATGAAAAACTGTTTTTT
CDR3: CASRGTGNEKLFF

J: TRBJ2-2
size: once
V: TRBV5-1
D: TRBD2
length: 18
DNA: TGCGCCAGCAGCTTGATGATGGGGGAGGGCCGTAACACCGGGGAGCTGTTTTTT
CDR3: CASSLMMGEGRNTGELFF

J: TRBJ1-5
size: .
V: TRBV4-1
D: .
length: 14
DNA: TGCGCCAGCAGCCAAGTCACAGCTAATCAGCCCCAGCATTTT
CDR3: CASSQVTANQPQHF

J: TRBJ1-4
size: once
V: TRBV9
D: TRBD1
length: 16
DNA: TGTGCCAGCAGCGTAGACCGACAGGGTGCTAATGAAAAACTGTTTTTT
CDR3: CASSVDRQGANEKLFF

J: TRBJ2-5
size: .
V: TRBV5-1
D: TRBD2
length: 16
DNA: TGCGCCAGCAGTACCGGGACTAGGGAGGTTCAAGAGACCCAGTACTTC
CDR3: CASSTGTREVQETQYF

J: TRBJ1-1
size: .
V: TRBV28
D: TRBD1
length: 17
DNA: TGTGCCAGCAGTTTACCGACAGGGGCTAACAGAAACACTGAAGCTTTCTTT
CDR3: CASSLPTGANRNTEAFF

J: TRBJ1-5
size: .
V: TRBV2
D: .
length: 13
DNA: TGTGCCAGCAGGATAGGGTCGCATCAGCCCCAGCATTTT
CDR3: CASRIGSHQPQHF

J: TRBJ1-4
size: .
V: TRBV28
D: .
length: 12
DNA: TGTGCTTTGGGGGCGCGGGATGAAAAACTGTTTTTT
CDR3: CALGARDEKLFF

J: TRBJ2-1
size: .
V: TRBV6-5
D: TRBD2
length: 15
DNA: TGTGCCAGCAGGCTCCTAGCGGGGGGGCCGGGTGAGCAGTTCTTC
CDR3: CASRLLAGGPGEQFF

J: TRBJ2-3
size: .
V: TRBV5-4
D: TRBD2
length: 15
DNA: TGTGCCAGCAGCTTGGCCGGCGGGGGGGCAGATACGCAGTATTTT
CDR3: CASSLAGGGADTQYF

J: TRBJ2-3
size: .
V: TRBV28
D: .
length: 18
DNA: TGTGCCAGCAGTTTTTGGGGTGAGGAGCGGATAGACACAGATACGCAGTATTTT
CDR3: CASSFWGEERIDTDTQYF

J: TRBJ1-4
size: .
V: TRBV5-1
D: .
length: 16
DNA: TGCGCCAGCAGCCGACAACCGGGGGGCCAATGGGAAAAACTGTTTTTT
CDR3: CASSRQPGGQWEKLFF

J: TRBJ2-7
size: few
V: TRBV18
D: TRBD1
length: 19
DNA: TGTGCCAGCTCACCTCCGGGACAGGGGAGAAGTTTTGTCGGGTACGAGCAGTACTTC
CDR3: CASSPPGQGRSFVGYEQYF

J: TRBJ1-1
size: once
V: TRBV7-9
D: .
length: 17
DNA: TGTGCCAGCAGCCTCGGGAGGGTCACTTACCTGAACACTGAAGCTTTCTTT
CDR3: CASSLGRVTYLNTEAFF

J: TRBJ1-2
size: .
V: TRBV18
D: TRBD1
length: 16
DNA: TGTGCCAGCTCAGCCGGAGACAGGGTTTCTTCTTATGGCTACACCTTC
CDR3: CASSAGDRVSSYGYTF

J: TRBJ2-7
size: .
V: TRBV6-2/TRBV6-3
D: TRBD2
length: 15
DNA: TGTGCCAGCAGTACCGGGACTAGCGGACCCTACGAGCAGTACTTC
CDR3: CASSTGTSGPYEQYF

J: TRBJ1-5
size: .
V: TRBV5-4
D: .
length: 14
DNA: TGTGCCAGCAGCTTGTTCGGGACTAATCAGCCCCAGCATTTT
CDR3: CASSLFGTNQPQHF

J: TRBJ1-2
size: once
V: TRBV3-1/TRBV3-2
D: .
length: 15
DNA: TGTGCCAGCAGCCAAGTTACCCTCTCGAACTATGGCTACACCTTC
CDR3: CASSQVTLSNYGYTF

J: TRBJ1-6
size: .
V: TRBV2
D: .
length: 14
DNA: TGTGCCAGCAGCCTCGGGCTGGGGAATTCACCCCTCCACTTT
CDR3: CASSLGLGNSPLHF

J: TRBJ1-2
size: .
V: TRBV5-4
D: .
length: 14
DNA: TGTGCCAGCAGCTTGGGGGGGGCCGAGTATGGCTACACCTTC
CDR3: CASSLGGAEYGYTF

J: TRBJ2-2
size: .
V: TRBV19
D: .
length: 13
DNA: TGTGCCAGTAGTATAAGTTTTCCCGGGGAGCTGTTTTTT
CDR3: CASSISFPGELFF

J: TRBJ2-1
size: .
V: TRBV24-1
D: TRBD1
length: 15
DNA: TGTGCCACCAGTGATAACAGGGGGCCCTACAATGAGCAGTTCTTC
CDR3: CATSDNRGPYNEQFF

J: TRBJ1-6
size: .
V: TRBV18
D: .
length: 13
DNA: TGTGCCAGCTCACCACGAAAGCTTTCACCCCTCCACTTT
CDR3: CASSPRKLSPLHF

J: TRBJ1-2
size: .
V: TRBV6-2/TRBV6-3
D: .
length: 14
DNA: TGTGCCAGCAGTTACTCCGGGACAAGCTATGGCTACACCTTC
CDR3: CASSYSGTSYGYTF

J: TRBJ1-6
size: .
V: TRBV12-5
D: .
length: 15
DNA: TGTGCTAGTGGTGTAGGAGGGGGTCGGGATTCACCCCTCCACTTT
CDR3: CASGVGGGRDSPLHF

J: TRBJ1-1
size: .
V: TRBV5-1
D: TRBD1
length: 15
DNA: TGCGCCAGCAGCATCTTCGGGACAGCTCAGACTGAAGCTTTCTTT
CDR3: CASSIFGTAQTEAFF

J: TRBJ2-1
size: .
V: TRBV4-2
D: .
length: 13
DNA: TGTGCCAGCAGTCGACAAGGTGGCGATGAGCAGTTCTTC
CDR3: CASSRQGGDEQFF

J: TRBJ2-1
size: .
V: TRBV14
D: TRBD1
length: 16
DNA: TGTGCCAGCAGCCAAGGGCCGGGACAGGGGAATTATGAGCAGTTCTTC
CDR3: CASSQGPGQGNYEQFF

J: TRBJ1-5
size: .
V: TRBV10-3
D: .
length: 13
DNA: TGTGCCCCAGTAGTGGGGGCACGGCAGCCCCAGCATTTT
CDR3: CAPVVGARQPQHF